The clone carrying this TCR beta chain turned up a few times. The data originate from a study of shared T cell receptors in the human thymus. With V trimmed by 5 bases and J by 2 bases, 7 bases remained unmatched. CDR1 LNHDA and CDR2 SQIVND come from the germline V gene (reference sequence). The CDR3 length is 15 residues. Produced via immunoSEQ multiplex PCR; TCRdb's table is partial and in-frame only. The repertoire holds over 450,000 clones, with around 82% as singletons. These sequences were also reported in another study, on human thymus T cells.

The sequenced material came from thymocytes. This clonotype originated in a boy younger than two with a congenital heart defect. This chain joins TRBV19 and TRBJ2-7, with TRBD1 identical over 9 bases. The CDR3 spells CASSPTTGGAYEQYF. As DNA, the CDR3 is TGTGCCAGTAGTCCCACGACAGGGGGTGCCTACGAGCAGTACTTC.